The clone carrying this T cell receptor beta chain appeared a few times. The antigen is undetermined. Each CDR3 protein is one row after TCRdb ran MiXCR on the reads. The repertoire has some 480,000 distinct CDR3 sequences, around a third of them found once; the top ten carry roughly 16%. Unmatched junction bases numbered 8, after V lost 6 bases and J lost 3 bases. The CDR3 loop spans 16 amino acids. Germline lookup yields CDR1 MNHNS and CDR2 SASEGT. This record comes from a study of T cell repertoires in cytomegalovirus infection. Study at large: It can be stated that public TCR beta signatures indicated CMV infection as well as a matching HLA type. Regarding the study as a whole: HLA-C-restricted CMV clonotypes gave the most frequent clonotype in two of eight donors. Totalled public TCR beta family frequency picked out people who carried CMV plus the relevant HLA.

This clonotype originated in a human donor in good health (CMV status not recorded). Some clones in this sample may be carry-over from other donors' samples. The chain recombines TRBV6-1 with TRBJ1-5, with 10 bases aligning to TRBD1. Material: cultured PBMCs, obtained from culture after CMV antigen stimulation. The CDR3 DNA reads as TGTGCCAGCAGCTTGGACAGGGGGAATTACAATCAGCCCCAGCATTTT. As protein: CASSLDRGNYNQPQHF.